Described below is a single TCR beta chain sequence and its context. Its antigen is still unknown. The sample comes from a study of cytomegalovirus exposure and HLA in healthy donors. Study-level results: A later analysis reportedly found that, within productive TCRs, an Asian-associated ancestry cluster had fewer N-insertions than the mean observed across the approximately 660 donors. About 87% or about 30% of the time was how often most TCR beta V segments were productive, according to an earlier analysis. As a later analysis revealed, the rate of TCR association differed by HLA locus, with DRB1 most and HLA-C fewest.

Germline V gives CDR1 MNHNS, CDR2 SASEGT. This CDR3 contains 14 residues. V was clipped by 5 bases and J by 4 bases; unmatched bases: 7. With 60 Vbeta and 13 Jbeta primers, the PCR was carried out. This table comes from immunoSEQ multiplex PCR, and its TCRdb copy is limited to in-frame clones, with some not included. The data show tens of thousands of clones, with about three quarters seen just once and 2.5% held by the top ten. The V gene is TRBV6-1, the J gene TRBJ1-2, with 7 nucleotides matching TRBD1. Sample: PBMCs. The source is a male donor in good health and CMV-seropositive. The CDR3: CASSPRGASYGYTF. The CDR3 coding sequence is TGTGCCAGCAGTCCCAGGGGGGCCTCCTATGGCTACACCTTC.